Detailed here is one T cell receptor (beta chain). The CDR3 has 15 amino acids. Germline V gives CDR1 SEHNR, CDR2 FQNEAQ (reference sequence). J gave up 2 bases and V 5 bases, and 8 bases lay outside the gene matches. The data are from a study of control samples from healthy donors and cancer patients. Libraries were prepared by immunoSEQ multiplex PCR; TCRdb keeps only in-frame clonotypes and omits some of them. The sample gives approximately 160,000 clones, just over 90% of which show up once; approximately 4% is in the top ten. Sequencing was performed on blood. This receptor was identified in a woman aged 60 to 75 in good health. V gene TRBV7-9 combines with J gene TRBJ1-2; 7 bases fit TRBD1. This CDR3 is CASSLPTGINYGYTF. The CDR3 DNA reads TGTGCCAGCAGCCTCCCGACAGGGATCAACTATGGCTACACCTTC.